This T cell receptor beta chain was sequenced in a study of blood T cell repertoires in COVID-19. Background on the study: The United States, Italy and Spain supplied acute and convalescent COVID-19 samples.

The CDR3 covers 13 residues. Per the authors' pipeline: It was from reference gene primer amplification that nucleated cell counts were estimated. Assay: immunoSEQ multiplex PCR; the TCRdb copy retains only in-frame clones and omits some. From that table come the V and J calls and clone size; the DNA was used to work out D and trimming. Of about 150,000 clones in the sample, about 86% were seen once. Specimen: peripheral blood. The clonotype originates from a woman aged 45-65 years with active or convalescent COVID-19. The V and J genes are TRBV21-1 and TRBJ1-1; the table's D call, TRBD1, was not checked against the DNA. TRBV21-1 is described as a pseudogene. CDR3 bases: TGTGCCAGCAGTCCAGGCCTGAACACTGAAGCTTTCTTT. This encodes CASSPGLNTEAFF.